Below are 3 T cell receptor beta chains sequenced from a single sample in a study of vaccination effects on CD4 cells after COVID-19. For these TCRs, the target antigens are not known. Cells that had been cultured for 10 days were the source of isolated CD4+ T cells. The individual was infected with SARS-CoV-2 between March and December 2020, as confirmed by PCR. Two-dose vaccination with either BNT162b2 or mRNA-1273 was given to the participants. Data came from immunoSEQ multiplex PCR; TCRdb stores just in-frame clones and leaves some out. The sample lists 30,000 to 35,000 clones; approximately 77% were seen once. The source material was CD4+ T cells from PBMCs cultured without peptide, sampled after COVID-19 vaccination. These receptors all stem from a human donor who had a prior SARS-CoV-2 infection.

This clone has just one count. The gene calls are TRBV2 and TRBJ1-1; TRBD1 agrees at 9 bases. The germline CDR1 and CDR2 sequences are SNHLY and FYNNEI. The V segment lost 8 bases and the J segment 1 base; nucleotides outside the gene matches: 2. CDR3 length: 13 residues. The CDR3 sequence is CASLGQGNTEAFF. In DNA form, the CDR3 reads TGTGCCAGCTTGGGACAGGGGAACACTGAAGCTTTCTTT. Variable domain in full (rest from reference TRBV2 and TRBJ1-1): EPEVTQTPSHQVTQMGQEVILRCVPISNHLYFYWYRQILGQKVEFLVSFYNNEISEKSEIFDDQFSVERPDGSNFTLKIRSTKLEDSAMYFCASLGQGNTEAFFGQGTRLTVV.

This clone turned up a few times. The chain combines TRBV2 with TRBJ2-3, with D uncertain. The V end was cut by 3 bases, the J end by 2 bases, with 9 bases between. The CDR3 has 14 residues. Germline V CDR1 and CDR2: SNHLY, FYNNEI. The CDR3 region is CASSEWVITDTQYF. In nucleotides, the CDR3 is TGTGCCAGCAGTGAGTGGGTGATCACAGATACGCAGTATTTT.

V is TRBV30 and J is TRBJ2-1; D might be TRBD1 (6 bases). Germline lookup yields CDR1 GTSNPN and CDR2 SVGIG (reference sequence). Trimming took off 2 bases at V and 2 bases at J, with 13 bases between the two ends. The CDR3 is made up of 15 amino acids. CDR3 protein: CAWSRDTSAYNEQFF. For the CDR3, the DNA is TGTGCCTGGAGTCGGGACACCAGCGCCTACAATGAGCAGTTCTTC.